The clone carrying this T cell receptor (beta chain) was seen only a few times. Combining a sample-barcoded 5' primer with a J-beta primer mix, a second PCR ran for roughly 6 to 12 cycles. From the 5' RACE reads, TCRdb called clonotypes with MiXCR, one entry per CDR3 protein. This table has about 510,000 distinct CDR3 sequences, over 25% appearing once. Every sample had a minimum of 6.5 million PBMCs isolated. The CDR3 consists of 14 residues. Per the germline V gene, CDR1 is SEHNR and CDR2 is FQNEAQ (reference sequence). These data originate in a study of blood T cells in healthy people across ages. A further study also used this sample, focusing on T cells of mothers and their children. From that paper: Extracted RNA, in its entirety, went into cDNA synthesis at around 1.4 ug per 15 ul. From each mother came over 10 million TCR beta CDR3 reads, and from each child came around 2.7 million.

V is TRBV7-9 and J is TRBJ2-5; tentative D call: TRBD2 (6 bases). The J call may be in error: the DNA end matches TRBJ2-7 better. The clonotype was recovered from a boy aged 2 to 9 in good health. Input material: blood. The CDR3 sequence: CASSSRDGGYEQYF. CDR3 sequence (DNA): TGTGCCAGCAGCTCCAGGGACGGGGGCTACGAGCAGTACTTC.